The 3 T cell receptor beta chains listed next were all sequenced from one sample in a study of brain metastases from non-small cell lung cancer (dated by TCRdb to between 2018 and 2021). Receptor libraries were prepared by the immunoSEQ multiplex PCR assay. This immuneACCESS table, as held by TCRdb, lists in-frame sequences with V and J called but not all clones. Of the missing ones, under half trace to an unresolved V gene in checked studies; the others have no known cause. For this sample there are hundreds of clones; 80% to 90% appear just once. The top ten clonotypes cover 8.7% of the sample. Sequenced sample: tumor-adjacent normal tissue. These receptors all come from a donor at least 40 years old with non-small cell lung cancer.

The chain combines TRBV18 with TRBJ2-2; TRBD1 is a possible D gene (6 bases). The V and J ends lost 3 bases and 1 base respectively, with 18 bases between them. The length of the CDR3 is 18 residues. Germline V gives CDR1 KGHSH, CDR2 LQKENI. DNA of the CDR3: TGTGCCAGCTCACCGACCCTAGGGGGAAAAATGAACACCGGGGAGCTGTTTTTT. As protein: CASSPTLGGKMNTGELFF.

V is TRBV18 and J is TRBJ1-2; TRBD1 matches at 9 bases. V trimming: 2 bases; J trimming: 0 bases; junction bases outside the gene matches: 4. Germline CDR1 KGHSH, CDR2 LQKENI. The CDR3 runs to 16 residues. The chain's CDR3 is CASSPTGGDSNYGYTF. CDR3 in DNA: TGTGCCAGCTCACCAACAGGGGGCGATTCTAACTATGGCTACACCTTC.

This sequence joins TRBV13 and TRBJ2-7, with D perhaps assigned TRBD1 or TRBD2 (6 bases each). Trimming cost V 4 bases and J 2 bases, with 15 bases left between them. Germline V gene sequence: CDR1 PRHDT, CDR2 FYEKMQ (reference sequence). This CDR3 has 15 residues. The CDR3 spells CASSSNRAGTYEQYF. CDR3 in DNA: TGTGCCAGCAGCTCGAACAGGGCGGGGACCTACGAGCAGTACTTC.